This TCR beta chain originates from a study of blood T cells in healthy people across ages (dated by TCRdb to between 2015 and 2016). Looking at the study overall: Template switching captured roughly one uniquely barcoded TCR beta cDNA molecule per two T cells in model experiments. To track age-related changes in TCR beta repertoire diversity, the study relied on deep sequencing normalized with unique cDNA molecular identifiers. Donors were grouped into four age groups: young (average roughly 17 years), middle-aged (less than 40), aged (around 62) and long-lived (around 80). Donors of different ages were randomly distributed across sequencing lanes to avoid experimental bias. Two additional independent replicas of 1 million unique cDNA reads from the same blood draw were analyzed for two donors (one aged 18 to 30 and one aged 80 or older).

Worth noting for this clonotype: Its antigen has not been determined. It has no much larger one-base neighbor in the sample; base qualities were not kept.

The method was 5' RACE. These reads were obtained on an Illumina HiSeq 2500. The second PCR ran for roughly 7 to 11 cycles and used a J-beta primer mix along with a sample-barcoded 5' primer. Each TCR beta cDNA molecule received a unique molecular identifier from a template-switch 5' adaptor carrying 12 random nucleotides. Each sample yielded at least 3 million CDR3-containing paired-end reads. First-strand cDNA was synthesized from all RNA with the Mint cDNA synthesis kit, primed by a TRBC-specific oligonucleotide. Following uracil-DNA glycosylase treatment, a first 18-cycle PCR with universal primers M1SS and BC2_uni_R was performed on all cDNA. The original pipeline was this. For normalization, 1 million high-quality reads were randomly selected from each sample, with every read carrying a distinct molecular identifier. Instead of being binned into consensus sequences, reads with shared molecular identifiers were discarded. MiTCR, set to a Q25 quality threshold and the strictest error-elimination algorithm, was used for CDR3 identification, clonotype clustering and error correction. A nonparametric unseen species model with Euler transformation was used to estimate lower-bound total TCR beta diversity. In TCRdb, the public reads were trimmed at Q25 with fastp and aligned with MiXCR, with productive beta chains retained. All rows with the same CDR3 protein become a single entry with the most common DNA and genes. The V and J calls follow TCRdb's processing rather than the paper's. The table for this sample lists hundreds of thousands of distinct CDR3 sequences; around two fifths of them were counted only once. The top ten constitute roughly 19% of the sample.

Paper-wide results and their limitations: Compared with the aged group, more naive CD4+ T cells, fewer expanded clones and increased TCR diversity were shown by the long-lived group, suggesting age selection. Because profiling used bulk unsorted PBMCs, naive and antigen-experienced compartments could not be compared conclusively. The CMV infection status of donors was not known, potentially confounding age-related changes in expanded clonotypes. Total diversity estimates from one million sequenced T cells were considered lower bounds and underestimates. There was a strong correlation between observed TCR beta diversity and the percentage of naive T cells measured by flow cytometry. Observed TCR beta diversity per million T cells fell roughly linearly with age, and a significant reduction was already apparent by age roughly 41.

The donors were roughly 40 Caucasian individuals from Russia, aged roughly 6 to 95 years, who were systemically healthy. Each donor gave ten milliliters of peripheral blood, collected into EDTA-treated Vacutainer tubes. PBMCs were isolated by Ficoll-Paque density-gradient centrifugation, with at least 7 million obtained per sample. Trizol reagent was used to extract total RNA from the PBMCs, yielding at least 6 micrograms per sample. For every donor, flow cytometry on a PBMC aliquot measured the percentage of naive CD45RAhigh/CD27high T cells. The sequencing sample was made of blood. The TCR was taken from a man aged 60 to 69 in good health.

The sequenced DNA is TGTGCCAGTAGTATAGGACTAGCGATTAAAGATACGCAGTATTTT. It encodes CASSIGLAIKDTQYF. In this chain, TRBV19 is recombined with TRBJ2-3, with 8 bases matching TRBD2. Via the germline V gene (reference sequence), CDR1 is LNHDA and CDR2 SQIVND. The cysteine opens and the phenylalanine closes a CDR3 of 15 amino acids. Only the CDR3 part of the read is kept: 45 bases, read in frame from the first base. Trimming takes 1 base off V and 5 bases off J; junction bases not matched to a gene: 5.